Below, 2 T cell receptor beta chains from the same sample are listed, as sequenced in a study of beta chain features in type 1 diabetes. Sequencing targeted expressed TCRB transcripts, as all isolated RNA had been reverse transcribed. Profiling relied on immunoSEQ multiplex PCR, and the TCRdb table lists in-frame clones only, not all of them. The data contain under 250,000 clones, 9.5% to 13% of them singletons. Sequenced sample: central memory CD4+ T cells from blood. These receptors all come from a man aged 18 to 30 in good health.

This clone was seen only a few times. The chain links TRBV29-1 to TRBJ1-5, with D unresolved. V gave up 5 bases and J gave up 5 bases, with 10 bases separating them. The length of the CDR3 is 12 residues. Per the germline V gene, CDR1 is SQVTM and CDR2 is ANQGSEA. CDR3 coding DNA: TGCAGCGTTCGTTGGGGTGATCAGCCCCAGCATTTT. As protein: CSVRWGDQPQHF.

This clone was counted a few times. The CDR3 DNA is TGTGCCAGCAGCCAACAGGGGGGATCCTACGAGCAGTACTTC. Translated, it gives CASSQQGGSYEQYF. The chain uses TRBV5-4 and TRBJ2-7; TRBD1 agrees at 8 bases. With V trimmed by 4 bases and J by 1 base, 4 bases remained unmatched. The CDR3 is 14 amino acids. The germline CDR1 and CDR2 sequences are SGHNT and YYREEE (reference sequence).